This TCR beta chain was documented in a study of preoperative IRX-2 immunotherapy in early breast cancer. Treatment denoted: preoperative locoregional IRX-2 cytokine immunotherapy. Using immunoSEQ multiplex PCR, the repertoire was profiled, and TCRdb retains in-frame clones only, with some absent. The sample records around 38,000 clones, approximately 75% being singletons. This CDR3 comprises 18 residues. V was pared by 4 bases and J by 0 bases, with 9 bases of the junction left unmatched. Germline V CDR1 and CDR2: MNHGY, SAAAGT. The receptor was isolated from a human donor with breast cancer. The sequences come from tumor tissue, collected after IRX-2 immunotherapy. The rearrangement links TRBV6-8 to TRBJ2-4; 10 bases are a match to TRBD1. CDR3 loop: CASSLTGTGVGAKNIQYF. CDR3 in DNA: TGTGCCAGCAGTTTAACCGGGACAGGGGTAGGAGCCAAAAACATTCAGTACTTC.